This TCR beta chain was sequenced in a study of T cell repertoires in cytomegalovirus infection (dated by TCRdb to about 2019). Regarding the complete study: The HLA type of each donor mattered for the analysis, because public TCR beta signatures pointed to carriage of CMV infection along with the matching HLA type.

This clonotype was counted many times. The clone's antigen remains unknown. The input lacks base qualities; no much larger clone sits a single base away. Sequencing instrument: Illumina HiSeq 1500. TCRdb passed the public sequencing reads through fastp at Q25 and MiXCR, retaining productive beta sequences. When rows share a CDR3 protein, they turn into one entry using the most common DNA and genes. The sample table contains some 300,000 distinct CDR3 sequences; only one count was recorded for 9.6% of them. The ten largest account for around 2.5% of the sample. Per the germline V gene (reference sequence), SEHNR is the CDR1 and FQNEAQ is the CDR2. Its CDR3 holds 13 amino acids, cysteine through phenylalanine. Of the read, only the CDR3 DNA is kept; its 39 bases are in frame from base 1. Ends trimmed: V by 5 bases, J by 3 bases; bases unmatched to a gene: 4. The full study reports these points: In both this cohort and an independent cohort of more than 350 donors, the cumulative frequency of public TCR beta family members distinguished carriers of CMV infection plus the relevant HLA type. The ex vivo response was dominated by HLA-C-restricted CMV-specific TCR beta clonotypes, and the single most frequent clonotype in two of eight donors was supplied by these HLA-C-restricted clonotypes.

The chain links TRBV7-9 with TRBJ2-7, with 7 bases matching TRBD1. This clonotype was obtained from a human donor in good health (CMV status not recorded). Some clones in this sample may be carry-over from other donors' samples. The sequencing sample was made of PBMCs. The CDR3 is CASSPTGSYEQYF. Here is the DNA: TGTGCCAGCAGCCCGACAGGGAGCTACGAGCAGTACTTC.